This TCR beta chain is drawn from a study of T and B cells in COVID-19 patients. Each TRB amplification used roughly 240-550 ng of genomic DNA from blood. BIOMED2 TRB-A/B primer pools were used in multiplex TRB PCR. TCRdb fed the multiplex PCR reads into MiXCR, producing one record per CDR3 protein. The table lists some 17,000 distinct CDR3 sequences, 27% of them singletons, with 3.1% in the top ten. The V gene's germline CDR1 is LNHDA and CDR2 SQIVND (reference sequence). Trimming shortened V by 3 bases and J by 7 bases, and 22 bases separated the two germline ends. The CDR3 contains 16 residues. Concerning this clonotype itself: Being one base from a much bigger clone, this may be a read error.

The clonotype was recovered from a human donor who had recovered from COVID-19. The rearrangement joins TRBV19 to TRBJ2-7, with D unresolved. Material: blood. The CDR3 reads CASSIFRIISYNEQYF. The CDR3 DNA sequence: TGTGCCAGTAGTATCTTTAGGATTATCTCCTACAATGAGCAGTACTTC.